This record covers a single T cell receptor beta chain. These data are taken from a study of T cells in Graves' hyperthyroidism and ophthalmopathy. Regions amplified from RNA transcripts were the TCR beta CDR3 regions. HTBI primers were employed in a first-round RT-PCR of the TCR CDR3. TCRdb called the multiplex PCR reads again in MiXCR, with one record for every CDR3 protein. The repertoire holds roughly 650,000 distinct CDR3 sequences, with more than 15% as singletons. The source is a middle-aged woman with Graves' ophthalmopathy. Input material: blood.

The CDR3 bases are TGTGCCAGCAGCACCCTAGGGGGGGGGCTGTTCCGGGAGCTGTTTTTT. Translation: CASSTLGGGLFRELFF. The V gene is TRBV5-6, the J gene TRBJ2-2; TRBD2 is a possible D gene (7 bases). Germline assignment: CDR1 SGHDT and CDR2 YYEEEE. The ends were cut back, 4 bases at V and 9 bases at J, with 22 bases in the middle. The CDR3 length is 16 residues.